This is a list of T cell receptor beta chains from one sample in a study of beta chain features in type 1 diabetes. Sequencing was performed with immunoSEQ multiplex PCR; in TCRdb, only in-frame clones are kept and a portion is missing. The repertoire holds about 200,000 clones, 11% seen once, with roughly 1.3% in the top ten. Sequencing input: central memory CD4+ T cells from blood. The receptors stem from a man between 18 and 29 years old in good health. Each CDR3 is given with its conserved first and last residue. Fields, in order: J gene, clone size, V gene, D gene, CDR3 protein, CDR3 DNA. D genes are given only for firm matches. Clone size is shown for a subset of rows, as once, few, many or a class of expanded clone.

TRBJ2-7 | few | TRBV7-2 | NA | CASSINSGTSVYEQYF | TGTGCCAGCAGCATCAACTCCGGGACGTCTGTCTACGAGCAGTACTTC
TRBJ2-7 | NA | TRBV6-5 | NA | CASRSWGQGGEQYF | TGTGCCAGCAGATCCTGGGGCCAGGGCGGCGAGCAGTACTTC
TRBJ2-3 | NA | TRBV7-6 | NA | CASSLLGSRDGDTQYF | TGTGCCAGCAGCTTACTCGGGAGCCGCGATGGGGATACGCAGTATTTT
TRBJ2-5 | few | TRBV30 | NA | CAWTLAETQYF | TGTGCCTGGACGTTGGCGGAGACCCAGTACTTC
TRBJ2-1 | few | TRBV7-3 | TRBD2 | CASSLNSAGGPKFF | TGTGCCAGCAGCTTAAATTCAGCGGGAGGGCCTAAGTTCTTC
TRBJ2-3 | few | TRBV5-4 | NA | CASSFVLFTDTQYF | TGTGCCAGCAGCTTTGTCCTCTTCACAGATACGCAGTATTTT
TRBJ2-7 | few | TRBV10-3 | NA | CAIRESALSSYEQYF | TGTGCCATCAGGGAAAGTGCCCTGAGCTCCTACGAGCAGTACTTC
TRBJ2-5 | few | TRBV29-1 | NA | CSVEWQTQETQYF | TGCAGCGTTGAGTGGCAGACTCAAGAGACCCAGTACTTC
TRBJ2-2 | NA | TRBV30 | NA | CAWSTLGPIWGTGELFF | TGTGCCTGGAGTACCTTAGGGCCCATTTGGGGAACCGGGGAGCTGTTTTTT
TRBJ2-1 | few | TRBV10-3 | TRBD2 | CAIRTSGNDNEQFF | TGTGCCATCAGGACTAGCGGGAATGATAATGAGCAGTTCTTC
TRBJ1-1 | NA | TRBV18 | NA | CASLQGLNTEAFF | TGTGCCAGCTTGCAGGGGTTGAACACTGAAGCTTTCTTT
TRBJ2-7 | NA | TRBV28 | NA | CASSPIGGTRYEQYF | TGTGCCAGCAGCCCAATAGGAGGGACCCGCTACGAGCAGTACTTC
TRBJ2-5 | NA | TRBV28 | TRBD2 | CASSPRLAGVETQYF | TGTGCCAGCAGTCCCAGACTAGCGGGAGTGGAGACCCAGTACTTC
TRBJ2-1 | few | TRBV14 | NA | CASSQDRRGQFF | TGTGCCAGCAGCCAAGATCGGCGCGGGCAGTTCTTC
TRBJ2-5 | NA | TRBV11-2 | TRBD2 | CASSWELAAQETQYF | TGTGCCAGCAGCTGGGAGCTAGCGGCTCAAGAGACCCAGTACTTC
TRBJ2-7 | few | TRBV14 | NA | CASSQAGVEGYEQYF | TGTGCCAGCAGCCAAGCAGGGGTCGAAGGCTACGAGCAGTACTTC
TRBJ1-1 | NA | TRBV7-2 | NA | CASSFRQNTEAFF | TGTGCCAGCAGCTTTAGACAGAACACTGAAGCTTTCTTT
TRBJ2-3 | few | TRBV7-2 | NA | CASSFLGLMATDTQYF | TGTGCCAGCAGCTTTCTGGGCCTCATGGCCACAGATACGCAGTATTTT
TRBJ1-2 | NA | TRBV4-1 | TRBD1 | CASSQVGQGVGYTF | TGCGCCAGCAGCCAAGTGGGACAGGGTGTGGGCTACACCTTC
TRBJ2-5 | NA | TRBV5-1 | NA | CASSQDLKETQYF | TGCGCCAGCAGCCAGGATCTGAAAGAGACCCAGTACTTC
TRBJ1-3 | few | TRBV7-9 | NA | CASSPSAGNTIYF | TGTGCCAGCAGCCCCTCGGCCGGAAACACCATATATTTT
TRBJ2-5 | few | TRBV7-2 | TRBD1 | CASSMDREETQYF | TGTGCCAGCAGCATGGACAGGGAAGAGACCCAGTACTTC